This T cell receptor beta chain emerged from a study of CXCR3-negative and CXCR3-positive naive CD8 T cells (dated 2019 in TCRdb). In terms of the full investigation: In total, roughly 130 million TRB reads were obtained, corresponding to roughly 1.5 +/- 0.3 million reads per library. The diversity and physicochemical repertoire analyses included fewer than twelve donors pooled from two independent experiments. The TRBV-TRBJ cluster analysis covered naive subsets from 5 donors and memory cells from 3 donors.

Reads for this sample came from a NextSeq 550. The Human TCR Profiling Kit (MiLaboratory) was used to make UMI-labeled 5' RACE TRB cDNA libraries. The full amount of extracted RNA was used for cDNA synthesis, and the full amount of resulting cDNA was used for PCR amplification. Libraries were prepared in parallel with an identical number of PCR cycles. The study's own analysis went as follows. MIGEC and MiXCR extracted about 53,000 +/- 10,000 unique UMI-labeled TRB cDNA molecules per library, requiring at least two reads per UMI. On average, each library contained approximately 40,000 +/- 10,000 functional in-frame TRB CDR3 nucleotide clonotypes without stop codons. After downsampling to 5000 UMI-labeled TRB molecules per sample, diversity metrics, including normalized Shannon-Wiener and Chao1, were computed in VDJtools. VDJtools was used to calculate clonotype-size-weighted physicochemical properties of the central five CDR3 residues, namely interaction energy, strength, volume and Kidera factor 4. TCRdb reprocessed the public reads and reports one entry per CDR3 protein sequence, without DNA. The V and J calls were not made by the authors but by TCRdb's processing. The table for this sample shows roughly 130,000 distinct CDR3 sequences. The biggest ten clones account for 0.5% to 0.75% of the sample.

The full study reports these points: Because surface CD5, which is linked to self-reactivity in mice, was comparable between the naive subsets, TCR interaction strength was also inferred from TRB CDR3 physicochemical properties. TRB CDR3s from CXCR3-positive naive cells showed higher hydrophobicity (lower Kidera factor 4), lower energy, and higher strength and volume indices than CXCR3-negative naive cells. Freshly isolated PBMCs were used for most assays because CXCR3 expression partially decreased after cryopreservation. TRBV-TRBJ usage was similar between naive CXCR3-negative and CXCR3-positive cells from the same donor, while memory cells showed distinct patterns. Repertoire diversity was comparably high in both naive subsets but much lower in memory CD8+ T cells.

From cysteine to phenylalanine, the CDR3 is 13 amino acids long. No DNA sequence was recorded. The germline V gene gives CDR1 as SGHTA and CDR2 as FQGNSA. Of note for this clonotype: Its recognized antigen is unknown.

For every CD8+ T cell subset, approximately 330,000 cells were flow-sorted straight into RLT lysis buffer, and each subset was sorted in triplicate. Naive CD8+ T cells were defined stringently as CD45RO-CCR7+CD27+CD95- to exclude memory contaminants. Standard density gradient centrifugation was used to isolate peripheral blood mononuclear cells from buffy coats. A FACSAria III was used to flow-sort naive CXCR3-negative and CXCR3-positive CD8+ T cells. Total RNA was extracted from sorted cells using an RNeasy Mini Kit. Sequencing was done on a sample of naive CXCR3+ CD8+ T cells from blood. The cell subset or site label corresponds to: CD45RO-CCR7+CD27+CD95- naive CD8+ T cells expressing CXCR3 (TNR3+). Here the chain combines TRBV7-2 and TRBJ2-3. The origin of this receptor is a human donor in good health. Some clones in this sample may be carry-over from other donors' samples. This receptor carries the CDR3 CASSLDLTDTQYF.